Each of the 30 T cell receptor beta chains below was sequenced from the same sample in a study of early T cells in non-severe SARS-CoV-2 infection. One entry per CDR3 protein results from TCRdb running MiXCR on the 5' RACE reads. The sample has some 57,000 distinct CDR3 sequences; 10% to 14% are singletons. Material for sequencing was whole blood. The origin of the receptors is an adult who was a healthcare worker with PCR-confirmed SARS-CoV-2 infection or an uninfected control (not recorded which).

This clonotype was seen at least ten times. The rearrangement links TRBV7-8 to TRBJ1-1, with 7 bases identical to TRBD1. This CDR3 comprises 14 residues. Trimming removed 3 bases from V and 3 bases from J; junction bases left unmatched: 4. The germline gives CDR1 SGHVS, CDR2 FQNEAQ. In nucleotides, the CDR3 is TGTGCCAGCAGCTTTGACAGGGTTTACACTGAAGCTTTCTTT. Translated, it gives CASSFDRVYTEAFF.

V usage is TRBV7-3 and J usage is TRBJ2-7; 11 bases map to TRBD1. Losses at the gene ends were 5 bases for V and 2 bases for J; bases not matched to a gene: 5. CDR1 is SGHTA and CDR2 is FQGTGA in the germline V gene. CDR3 length equals 15 residues. The CDR3 protein is CASSLGQGATYEQYF. CDR3 coding DNA: TGTGCCAGCAGCCTCGGACAGGGGGCGACCTACGAGCAGTACTTC.

This clonotype occurred a few times. The V gene is TRBV29-1, the J gene TRBJ1-2, with 11 bases lining up with TRBD1. The CDR3 consists of 12 residues. Germline values: CDR1 SQVTM, CDR2 ANQGSEA. The V segment lost 5 bases and the J segment 5 bases; nucleotides outside the gene matches: 1. This CDR3 reads CSVWDRGYGYTF. DNA of the CDR3: TGCAGCGTTTGGGACAGGGGGTATGGCTACACCTTC.

This clonotype was found many times. Mismatch with germline at one junction end may stem from a read error. The chain links TRBV5-1 to TRBJ2-1; D perhaps matches TRBD2 (5 bases). Germline CDR1 SGHRS, CDR2 YFSETQ. The CDR3 extends over 15 amino acids. CDR3 nucleotide sequence: TGCGCCAGCACCTTGGGAACGGGGAGAAACAATGAGCAGTTCTTC. This gives the protein CASTLGTGRNNEQFF.

This clonotype was seen more than once but under ten times. The chain has TRBV5-1 and TRBJ2-5; 11 positions match TRBD1. The V segment lost 2 bases and the J segment 5 bases; nucleotides outside the gene matches: 8. The CDR3 runs 16 residues. Germline lookup yields CDR1 SGHRS and CDR2 YFSETQ. This CDR3 is CASSFGTGGLGETQYF. CDR3 in DNA: TGCGCCAGCAGCTTCGGGACAGGGGGACTTGGGGAGACCCAGTACTTC.

This clonotype was recorded many times. The chain carries TRBV10-3 and TRBJ2-6; perhaps TRBD1 as D (5 bases). This CDR3 is 18 amino acids long. Germline assignment: CDR1 ENHRY and CDR2 SYGVKD. V was pared by 3 bases and J by 0 bases, with 15 bases between. Here the CDR3 DNA reads TGTGCCATCAGTGACGATCCAGGGCACCCCTCTGGGGCCAACGTCCTGACTTTC. The encoded protein is CAISDDPGHPSGANVLTF.

This clonotype occurred many times. The chain couples TRBV18 to TRBJ1-5; D might be TRBD1 (6 bases). Trimming removed 2 bases at V and 3 bases at J, with 8 bases between. The CDR3 spans 14 residues. Germline V gives CDR1 KGHSH, CDR2 LQKENI. The CDR3 region has the DNA TGTGCCAGCTCACCAGGACAGCTCAATCAGCCCCAGCATTTT. This translates into CASSPGQLNQPQHF.

The chain links TRBV9 to TRBJ2-7; no clear D. The CDR3 is made up of 11 amino acids. From germline, CDR1 is SGDLS and CDR2 YYNGEE. Trimming took 7 bases from V and 9 from J, leaving 14 bases between them. The CDR3 here is CASLLLVGQYF. The CDR3 DNA reads as TGTGCCAGCCTTCTTCTTGTAGGGCAGTACTTC.

This clonotype has just a few counts. The chain uses TRBV9 and TRBJ2-3, with 9 bases that match TRBD2. The CDR3 loop spans 16 amino acids. Germline CDR1 and CDR2: SGDLS and YYNGEE. After removal of 3 bases from V and 4 bases from J, the junction contained 9 bases not matched to a gene. CDR3 sequence (DNA): TGTGCCAGCAGCGGCAGCGCGGGGGGGAAGGCAGATACGCAGTATTTT. This gives the protein CASSGSAGGKADTQYF.

The chain joins TRBV29-1 to TRBJ1-1; no firm D call. The CDR3 is 13 residues long. Germline CDR1 reads SQVTM; CDR2 reads ANQGSEA. The ends were cut back, 0 bases at V and 3 bases at J, with 8 bases in the middle. CDR3 in amino acids: CSVEERRHTEAFF. CDR3 in DNA: TGCAGCGTTGAAGAACGCAGACACACTGAAGCTTTCTTT.

In its sample, this clonotype was seen many times. The chain has TRBV7-9 and TRBJ1-2; D ambiguous. This CDR3 has 13 amino acids. The germline V gene encodes CDR1 SEHNR and CDR2 FQNEAQ (reference sequence). V lost 3 bases to trimming and J lost 8 bases, with 13 bases between them. The CDR3 DNA is TGTGCCAGCAGCTTTATTTCGCCATCCGGCTACACCTTC. It encodes CASSFISPSGYTF.

V and J are TRBV10-1 and TRBJ2-7, with a possible D match to TRBD2 (6 bases). CDR3 length: 14 residues. From germline, CDR1 is WNHNN and CDR2 SYGVQD (reference sequence). Trimming left V 5 bases short and J 2 bases short, with 13 bases between. This CDR3 is CASSPSGRTYEQYF. CDR3 nucleotides: TGCGCCAGCAGTCCAAGTGGGAGGACCTACGAGCAGTACTTC.

As for this clonotype: Since the CDR3 does not end with the conserved phenylalanine or tryptophan, this likely comes from a read error. It is unclear where the CDR3 begins or ends on the DNA, so no DNA is shown, and the CDR3 is as TCRdb lists it. The chain combines TRBV18 with TRBJ1-1. Both ends counted, the CDR3 spans 8 residues. From germline, CDR1 is KGHSH and CDR2 LQKENI. CDR3 amino acids: CASSLSMT.

This clonotype was seen many times. The chain employs TRBV12-3 or TRBV12-4 and TRBJ1-3; weak D call: TRBD1 (5 bases). This CDR3 contains 16 residues. V was pared by 5 bases and J by 3 bases, with 17 bases between. The CDR3 DNA reads as TGTGCCAGCAGTCAAGAGACAGTTACAGGTGGAAACACCATATATTTT. This codes for CASSQETVTGGNTIYF.

This clonotype was found many times. V is TRBV6-1 and J is TRBJ1-1; TRBD1 matches at 12 bases. The CDR3 has 15 residues. In germline, CDR1 is MNHNS, CDR2 SASEGT. V trimming: 6 bases; J trimming: 0 bases; junction bases outside the gene matches: 2. CDR3 nucleotides: TGTGCCAGCAGGGGACAGGGGGCTTTGAACACTGAAGCTTTCTTT. Translating it yields CASRGQGALNTEAFF.

This clonotype was detected ten times or more. The J gene is TRBJ1-2, the V gene TRBV7-9; D might be TRBD1 (6 bases). Trimming removed 3 bases from V and 4 bases from J, with 15 bases in between. The CDR3 spans 15 residues. From germline, CDR1 is SEHNR and CDR2 FQNEAQ (reference sequence). The CDR3 region is CASSLYLQGLYGYTF. In DNA, the CDR3 is TGTGCCAGCAGCTTGTATTTACAGGGCCTCTATGGCTACACCTTC.

This clonotype appeared many times. The V and J genes are TRBV12-3 or TRBV12-4 and TRBJ1-1; no firm D call. CDR3 length equals 15 residues. V was shortened by 2 bases and J by 5 bases, with 15 bases between the two germline ends. CDR3 in DNA: TGTGCCAGCAGTTTACGGAGGGAGTCGGGGACTGAAGCTTTCTTT. It is translated as CASSLRRESGTEAFF.

Ten or more counts support this clonotype. The V call is TRBV7-6, the J call TRBJ2-5; TRBD2 matches 10 bases. The length of the CDR3 is 16 residues. CDR1 and CDR2 from the germline V gene are SGHVS and FNYEAQ. The ends lost 4 bases at V and 1 base at J; junction bases unmatched: 6. In DNA form, the CDR3 reads TGTGCCAGCAGCTCGCGACTAGCGGGCTTCCAAGAGACCCAGTACTTC. Translating gives CASSSRLAGFQETQYF. Filled out from reference TRBV7-6 and TRBJ2-5, the complete variable domain reads GAGVSQSPRYKVTKRGQDVALRCDPISGHVSLYWYRQALGQGPEFLTYFNYEAQQDKSGLPNDRFSAERPEGSISTLTIQRTEQRDSAMYRCASSSRLAGFQETQYFGPGTRLLVL.

This clonotype was observed many times. V usage is TRBV12-3 or TRBV12-4 and J usage is TRBJ1-1; D call uncertain. The CDR3 contains 14 residues. Trimming left V 3 bases short and J 4 bases short, with 12 bases between. The CDR3 coding sequence is TGTGCCAGCAGTTTTTCGGCAGGAATCACTGAAGCTTTCTTT. Translated: CASSFSAGITEAFF.

The rearrangement uses TRBV29-1 and TRBJ2-7; D gene unclear. The CDR3 loop spans 11 amino acids. V was pared by 3 bases and J by 2 bases, with 5 bases between. CDR1 SQVTM and CDR2 ANQGSEA come from the germline V gene. The CDR3 reads CSVETAYEQYF. CDR3 nucleotide sequence: TGCAGCGTTGAGACGGCCTACGAGCAGTACTTC.

About this clonotype: Being one base from a much bigger clone, this may be a read error. V is TRBV3-1 and J is TRBJ2-2, with 12 bases that match TRBD1. Germline V CDR1 and CDR2: LGHDT, YNNKEL (reference sequence). V trimming: 6 bases; J trimming: 13 bases; junction bases outside the gene matches: 9. The CDR3 extends over 14 amino acids. The CDR3 coding sequence is TGTGCCAGCAGTCTAGGGACAGGGGGCGCGGTGCTGTTTTTT. Residues: CASSLGTGGAVLFF.

Ten or more counts support this clonotype. The CDR3 coding sequence is TGCGGCAGACGGAGATTTGCAACTAATGAAAAACTGTTTTTT. It specifies CGRRRFATNEKLFF. The chain carries TRBV20-1 and TRBJ1-4, with D unclear. Per germline, CDR1 DFQATT and CDR2 SNEGSKA (reference sequence). This CDR3 spans 14 amino acids.

This clonotype was seen more than once but under ten times. V and J are TRBV11-1 and TRBJ1-2; possibly TRBD1 for D (6 bases). Germline lookup yields CDR1 SGHAT and CDR2 FQDESV (reference sequence). The V end lost 3 bases, the J end lost 4 bases, and 9 bases lay between the germline ends. The CDR3 sequence is 13 residues long. CDR3 in DNA: TGTGCCAGCAGCTTCGAGGACAGCTATGGCTACACCTTC. Translation: CASSFEDSYGYTF.

The chain has TRBV7-3 and TRBJ2-3; 7 bases are shared with TRBD2. From germline, CDR1 is SGHTA and CDR2 FQGTGA. This CDR3 is built from 16 residues. The V and J ends lost 1 base and 4 bases, in that order; junction bases with no gene match: 8. In DNA form, the CDR3 reads TGTGCCAGCAGCTTAATCGGCGGGGGTAATGCAGATACGCAGTATTTT. Translated, it gives CASSLIGGGNADTQYF.

The sample holds many counts of this clonotype. An end of the junction differs from the germline gene, which may be a read error. The J gene is TRBJ2-3, the V gene TRBV20-1; TRBD2 matches at 13 bases. CDR1 DFQATT and CDR2 SNEGSKA come from the germline V gene (reference sequence). The CDR3 contains 15 residues. Here the CDR3 reads CSARGLAGDTDTQYF. The CDR3 DNA is TGCAGTGCGAGAGGACTAGCGGGGGACACAGATACGCAGTATTTT.

The chain uses TRBV10-1 and TRBJ1-1; D ambiguous. CDR1 and CDR2 (germline): WNHNN, SYGVQD (reference sequence). The CDR3 extends over 15 amino acids. Trimming left V 6 bases short and J 8 bases short, with 22 bases between. CDR3 sequence: CASSEGRPGYSEAFF. For the CDR3, the DNA is TGCGCCAGCAGCGAAGGACGGCCGGGGTACTCGGAAGCTTTCTTT.

The chain employs TRBV5-1 and TRBJ1-1; 8 nucleotides agree with TRBD1. Per germline, CDR1 SGHRS and CDR2 YFSETQ. Germline trimming cut 5 bases from V and 6 bases from J; bases unmatched to any gene: 9. The CDR3 covers 14 residues. CDR3 nucleotide sequence: TGCGCCAGCAGGGAACGGACAGGGTTAGCTGAAGCTTTCTTT. This codes for CASRERTGLAEAFF.

This clonotype was seen at least ten times. The V gene is TRBV12-3 or TRBV12-4, the J gene TRBJ1-1; weak D call: TRBD1 (5 bases). This CDR3 has 14 amino acids. Deletions cut 2 bases from V and 5 bases from J, with 12 bases between. CDR3 sequence (DNA): TGTGCCAGCAGTTTAATCCTGGGACGGACTGAAGCTTTCTTT. Its translation: CASSLILGRTEAFF.

This clonotype was counted many times. The chain recombines TRBV10-1 with TRBJ1-1; the D is unclear. Germline CDR1 is WNHNN and CDR2 is SYGVQD (reference sequence). The V end lost 0 bases, the J end lost 7 bases, and 12 bases lay between the germline ends. CDR3 length: 14 residues. The CDR3 region has the DNA TGCGCCAGCAGTGAGTCGGTGGTCCCCAATGAAGCTTTCTTT. Its protein is CASSESVVPNEAFF.

V gene TRBV9 combines with J gene TRBJ1-5, with a tentative D call TRBD1 (5 bases). The CDR3 has 13 amino acids. Deletions cut 4 bases from V and 7 bases from J, with 12 bases between. Germline values: CDR1 SGDLS, CDR2 YYNGEE. This CDR3 is CASSPQGWQPQHF. The CDR3 bases are TGTGCCAGCAGCCCCCAGGGTTGGCAGCCCCAGCATTTT.